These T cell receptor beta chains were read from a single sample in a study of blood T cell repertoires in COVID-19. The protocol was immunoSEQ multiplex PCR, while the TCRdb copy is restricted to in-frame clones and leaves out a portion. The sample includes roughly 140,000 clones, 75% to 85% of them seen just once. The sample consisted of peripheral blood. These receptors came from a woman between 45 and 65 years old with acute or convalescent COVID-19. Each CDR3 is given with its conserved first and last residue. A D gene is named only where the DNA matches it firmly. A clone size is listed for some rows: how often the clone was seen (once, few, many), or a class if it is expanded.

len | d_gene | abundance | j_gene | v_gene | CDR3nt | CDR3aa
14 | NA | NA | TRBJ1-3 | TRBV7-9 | TGTGCCAGCAGCTTCCGTCAGGGGAGACACACCATATATTTT | CASSFRQGRHTIYF
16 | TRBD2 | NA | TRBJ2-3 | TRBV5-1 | TGCGCCAGCAGCAAGACTAAAGCGGGGGGCACAGATACGCAGTATTTT | CASSKTKAGGTDTQYF
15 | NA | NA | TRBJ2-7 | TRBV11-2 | TGTGCCAGCAGCATCCTACCACAGGGTGACTACGAGCAGTACTTC | CASSILPQGDYEQYF
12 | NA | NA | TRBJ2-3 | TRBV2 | TGTGCCAGCAGCCTACCCGGAGATACGCAGTATTTT | CASSLPGDTQYF
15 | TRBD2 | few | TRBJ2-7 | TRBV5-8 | TGTGCCAGCAGCTTGGTCCTAGCGGGAGGCCACGAGCAGTACTTC | CASSLVLAGGHEQYF
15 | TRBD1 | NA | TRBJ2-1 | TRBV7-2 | TGTGCCAGCACACCGGGACAGGGGTCTTACAATGAGCAGTTCTTC | CASTPGQGSYNEQFF
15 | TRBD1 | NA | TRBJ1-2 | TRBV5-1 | TGCGCCAGCAGCCCTGGACAGGGGGCGAGCTATGGCTACACCTTC | CASSPGQGASYGYTF
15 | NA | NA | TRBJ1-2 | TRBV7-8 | TGTGCCAGCAGCTTATCCCTTAACGGTGGCTATGGCTACACCTTC | CASSLSLNGGYGYTF
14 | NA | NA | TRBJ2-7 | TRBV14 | TGTGCCAGCAGCCAAGAGTGGTTTCGGGGCGAGCAGTACTTC | CASSQEWFRGEQYF
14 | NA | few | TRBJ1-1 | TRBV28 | TGTGCCAGCAGTCCCACAGGGTATTACGCTGAAGCTTTCTTT | CASSPTGYYAEAFF
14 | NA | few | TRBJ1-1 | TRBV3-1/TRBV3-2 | TGTGCCAGCATAGACCTGGGGAGTCGCACTGAAGCTTTCTTT | CASIDLGSRTEAFF
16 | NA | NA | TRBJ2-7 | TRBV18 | TGTGCCAGCTCGCAAAATTCACCGGGATTGGACTACGAGCAGTACTTC | CASSQNSPGLDYEQYF
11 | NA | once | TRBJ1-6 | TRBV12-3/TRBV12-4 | TGTGCCAGCAGTAGACAGTTCCGGATCCACTTT | CASSRQFRIHF
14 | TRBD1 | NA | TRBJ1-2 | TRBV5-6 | TGTGCCAGCAGCTTCGGACAGGCTAACTATGGCTACACCTTC | CASSFGQANYGYTF
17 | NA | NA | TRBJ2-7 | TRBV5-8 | TGTGCCAGCAGCCTCCGGACGGGGGGCGTCTTCTCCTACGAGCAGTACTTC | CASSLRTGGVFSYEQYF
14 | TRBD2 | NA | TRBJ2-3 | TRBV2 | TGTGCCAGCGCCTCTAGCGGGGGGGCATATACGCAGTATTTT | CASASSGGAYTQYF
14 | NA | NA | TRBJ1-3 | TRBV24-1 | TGTGCCACCAGTGGAAGCGGGTCTGGAAACACCATATATTTT | CATSGSGSGNTIYF
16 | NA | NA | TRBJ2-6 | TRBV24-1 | TGTGCCACCAGCCCGACCCCGGGGACTGGGGCCAACGTCCTGACTTTC | CATSPTPGTGANVLTF
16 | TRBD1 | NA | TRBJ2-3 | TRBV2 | TGTGCCAGCAGCGAATCCTTGGACAGGGTAACAGATACGCAGTATTTT | CASSESLDRVTDTQYF
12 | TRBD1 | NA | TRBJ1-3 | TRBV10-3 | TGTGCCATGACAGGGCCCGGAAACACCATATATTTT | CAMTGPGNTIYF
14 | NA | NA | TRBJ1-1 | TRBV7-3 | TGTGCCAGCAGGGAGACTGGGGGAGGGGCTGAAGCTTTCTTT | CASRETGGGAEAFF
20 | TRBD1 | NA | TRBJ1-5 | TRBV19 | TGTGCCAGTAGTATAGTATGGGGGACAGGGCCCCACCAGCCCAATCAGCCCCAGCATTTT | CASSIVWGTGPHQPNQPQHF
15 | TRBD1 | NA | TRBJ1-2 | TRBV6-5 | TGTGCCAGCAGGTTGACCGGGACAGGGTACTATGGCTACACCTTC | CASRLTGTGYYGYTF
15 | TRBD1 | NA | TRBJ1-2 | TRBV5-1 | TGCGCCAGCAGCTTCAGACCGGGACAGGGGAATGGCTACACCTTC | CASSFRPGQGNGYTF
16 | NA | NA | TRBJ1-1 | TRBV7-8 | TGTGCCAGCAGCTATCTAGGAGGGTCAATCGGCACTGAAGCTTTCTTT | CASSYLGGSIGTEAFF
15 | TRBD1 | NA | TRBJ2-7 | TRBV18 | TGTGCCAGCTCACCTTCGACAGGGACCTCCTACGAGCAGTACTTC | CASSPSTGTSYEQYF
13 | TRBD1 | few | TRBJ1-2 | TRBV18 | TGTGCCAGCTCACAGGGGGCTGCCTATGGCTACACCTTC | CASSQGAAYGYTF
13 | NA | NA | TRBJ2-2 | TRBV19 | TGTGCCAGTAGTATCACTAGTTCCGGGGAGCTGTTTTTT | CASSITSSGELFF
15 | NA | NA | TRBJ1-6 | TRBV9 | TGTGCCAGCAGCGCCCGGACAGCGCATAATTCACCCCTCCACTTT | CASSARTAHNSPLHF
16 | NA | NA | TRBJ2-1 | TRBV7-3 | TGTGCCAGCAGGGGAGCCGACCGGGACACTAACAATGAGCAGTTCTTC | CASRGADRDTNNEQFF
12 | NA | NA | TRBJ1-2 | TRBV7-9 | TGTGCCAGCAGCTTGGAGGTCGGTGGCTACACCTTC | CASSLEVGGYTF
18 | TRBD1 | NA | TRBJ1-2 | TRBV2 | TGTGCCAGCAGCTCGGGCGCCGGGACAGGGGCCCCTAACTATGGCTACACCTTC | CASSSGAGTGAPNYGYTF
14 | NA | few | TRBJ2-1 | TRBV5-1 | TGCGCCAGCAGCTTGGGTGCAGGGTTCGATGAGCAGTTCTTC | CASSLGAGFDEQFF
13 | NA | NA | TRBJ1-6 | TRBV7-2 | TGTGCCAGCAGCCTACAGAGAAATTCACCCCTCCACTTT | CASSLQRNSPLHF
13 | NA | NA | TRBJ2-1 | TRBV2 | TGTGCCAGCAATAAAGTAGTCTACGATGAGCAGTTCTTC | CASNKVVYDEQFF
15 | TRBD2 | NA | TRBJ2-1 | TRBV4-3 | TGCGCCAGCAGCCATAGCGAGCGGGGGGGCAATGAGCAGTTCTTC | CASSHSERGGNEQFF
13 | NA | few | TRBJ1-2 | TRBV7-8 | TGTGCCAGCAGCCCGGGGGTTAACTATGGCTACACCTTC | CASSPGVNYGYTF
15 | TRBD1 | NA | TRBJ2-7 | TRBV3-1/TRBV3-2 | TGTGCCAGCAGTTTAGGACAGGGCATTAGTTACGAGCAGTACTTC | CASSLGQGISYEQYF
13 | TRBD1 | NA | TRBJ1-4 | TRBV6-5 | TGTGCCAGCAGTTCGACAGGGTGGGAAAAACTGTTTTTT | CASSSTGWEKLFF
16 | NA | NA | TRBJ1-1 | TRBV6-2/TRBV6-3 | TGTGCCAGCAGTGCCTATTCGGGACATTTGAACACTGAAGCTTTCTTT | CASSAYSGHLNTEAFF
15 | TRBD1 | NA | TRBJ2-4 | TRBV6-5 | TGTGCCAGCAGCTCCAGGGGGCAATCCAAAAACATTCAGTACTTC | CASSSRGQSKNIQYF
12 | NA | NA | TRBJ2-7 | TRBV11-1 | TGTGCCAGCAGCCCTCGGGGGTACGAGCAGTACTTC | CASSPRGYEQYF
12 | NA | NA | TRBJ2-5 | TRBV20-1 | TGCAGTGCTAGTGACAATCAAGAGACCCAGTACTTC | CSASDNQETQYF
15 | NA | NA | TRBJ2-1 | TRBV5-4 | TGTGCCAGCAGCGGTTCGGGGAGCTCCTACAATGAGCAGTTCTTC | CASSGSGSSYNEQFF
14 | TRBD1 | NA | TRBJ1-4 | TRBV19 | TGTGCCAGTAGTGAGACAGGGCTTCGGGAAAAACTGTTTTTT | CASSETGLREKLFF
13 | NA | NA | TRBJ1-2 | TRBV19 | TGTGCCAGTAGTGAAGCAGGGCGGGGTGGCTACACCTTC | CASSEAGRGGYTF
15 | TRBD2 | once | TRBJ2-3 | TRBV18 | TGTGCCAGCTCAACGACTAGCGGGATCCCAGATACGCAGTATTTT | CASSTTSGIPDTQYF
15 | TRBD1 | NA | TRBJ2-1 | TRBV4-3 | TGCGCCAGCAGCCAAACAGGGGTCGCGGTGGATGAGCAGTTCTTC | CASSQTGVAVDEQFF
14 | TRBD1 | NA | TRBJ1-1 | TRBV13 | TGTGCCAGCAGCTTAAGACAGGGGGACACTGAAGCTTTCTTT | CASSLRQGDTEAFF
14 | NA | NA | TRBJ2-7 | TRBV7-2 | TGTGCCAGCAGCTTTCAGTACAGCACCTACGAGCAGTACTTC | CASSFQYSTYEQYF
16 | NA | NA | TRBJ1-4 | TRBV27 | TGTGCCAGCAGTTTAAGAGTCGCCAGGGTATCAGAGAAACTGTTTTTT | CASSLRVARVSEKLFF
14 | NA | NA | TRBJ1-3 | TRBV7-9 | TGTGCCAGCAGCAGGACACAGGGAGGAAACACCATATATTTT | CASSRTQGGNTIYF
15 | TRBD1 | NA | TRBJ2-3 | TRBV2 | TGTGCCAGCAGCAGGACAGGGCATAGTGCAGATACGCAGTATTTT | CASSRTGHSADTQYF
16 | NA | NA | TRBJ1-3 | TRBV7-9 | TGTGCCAGCAGCCGTATTTACAGGGACCCTGGAAACACCATATATTTT | CASSRIYRDPGNTIYF
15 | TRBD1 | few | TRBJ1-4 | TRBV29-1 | TGCAGCGCAGTTGGGGCAGACAGGGCGGCGGAAAAACTGTTTTTT | CSAVGADRAAEKLFF
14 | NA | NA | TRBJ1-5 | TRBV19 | TGTGCCAGTAGTATATTTGGAGGAGATCAGCCCCAGCATTTT | CASSIFGGDQPQHF
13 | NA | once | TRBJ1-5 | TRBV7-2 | TGTGCCAGCAGTACCAGAGGAAATCAGCCCCAGCATTTT | CASSTRGNQPQHF